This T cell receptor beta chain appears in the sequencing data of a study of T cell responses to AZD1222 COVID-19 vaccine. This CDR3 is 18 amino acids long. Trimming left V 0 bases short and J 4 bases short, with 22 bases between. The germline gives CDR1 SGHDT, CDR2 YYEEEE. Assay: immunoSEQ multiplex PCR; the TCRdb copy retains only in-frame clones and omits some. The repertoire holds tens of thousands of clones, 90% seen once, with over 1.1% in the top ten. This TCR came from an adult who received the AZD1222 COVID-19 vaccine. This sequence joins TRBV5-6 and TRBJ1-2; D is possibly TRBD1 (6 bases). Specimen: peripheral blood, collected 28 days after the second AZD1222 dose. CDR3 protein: CASSLAGAGAVYSYGYTF. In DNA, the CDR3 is TGTGCCAGCAGCTTGGCCGGTGCAGGGGCGGTGTATAGCTATGGCTACACCTTC.